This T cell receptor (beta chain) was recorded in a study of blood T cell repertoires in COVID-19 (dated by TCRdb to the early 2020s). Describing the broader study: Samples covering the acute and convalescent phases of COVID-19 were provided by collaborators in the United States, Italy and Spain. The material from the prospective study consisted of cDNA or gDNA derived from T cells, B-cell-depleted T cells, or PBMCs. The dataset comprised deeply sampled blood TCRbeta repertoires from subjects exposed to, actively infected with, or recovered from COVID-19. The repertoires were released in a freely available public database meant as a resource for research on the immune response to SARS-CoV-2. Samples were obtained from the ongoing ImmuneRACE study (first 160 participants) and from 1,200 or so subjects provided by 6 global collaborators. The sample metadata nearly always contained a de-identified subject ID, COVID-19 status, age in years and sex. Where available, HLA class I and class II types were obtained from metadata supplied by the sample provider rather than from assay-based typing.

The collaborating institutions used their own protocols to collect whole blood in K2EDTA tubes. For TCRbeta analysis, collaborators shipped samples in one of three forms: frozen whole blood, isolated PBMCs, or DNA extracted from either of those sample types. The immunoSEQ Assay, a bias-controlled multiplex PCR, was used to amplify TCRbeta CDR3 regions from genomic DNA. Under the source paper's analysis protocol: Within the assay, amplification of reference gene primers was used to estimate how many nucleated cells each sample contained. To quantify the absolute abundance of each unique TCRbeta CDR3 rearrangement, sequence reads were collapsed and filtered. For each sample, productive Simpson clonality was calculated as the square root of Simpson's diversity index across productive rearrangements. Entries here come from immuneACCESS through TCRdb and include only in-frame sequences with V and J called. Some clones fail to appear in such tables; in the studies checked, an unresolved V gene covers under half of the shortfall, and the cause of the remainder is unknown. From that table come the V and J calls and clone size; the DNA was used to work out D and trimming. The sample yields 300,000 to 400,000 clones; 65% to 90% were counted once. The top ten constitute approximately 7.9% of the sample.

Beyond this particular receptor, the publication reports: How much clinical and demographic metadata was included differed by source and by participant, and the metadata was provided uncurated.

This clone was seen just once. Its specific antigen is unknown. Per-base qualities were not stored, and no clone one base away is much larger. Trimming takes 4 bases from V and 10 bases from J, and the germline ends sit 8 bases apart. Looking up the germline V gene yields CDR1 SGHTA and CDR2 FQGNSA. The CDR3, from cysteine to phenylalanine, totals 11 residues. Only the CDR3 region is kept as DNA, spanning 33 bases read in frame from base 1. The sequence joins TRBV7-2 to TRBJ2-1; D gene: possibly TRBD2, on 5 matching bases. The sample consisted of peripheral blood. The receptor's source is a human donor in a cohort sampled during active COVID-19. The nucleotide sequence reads TGTGCCAGCAGCTCGGGATGGGAGCAGTTCTTC. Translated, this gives CASSSGWEQFF.